The sample holds one count of the clone carrying this TCR beta chain. What it recognizes is unknown. The data were obtained in a study of T cell responses to AZD1222 COVID-19 vaccine. TCRdb's table, derived via immunoSEQ multiplex PCR, lists solely in-frame clones and lacks some. This table has 95,000 to 120,000 clones, approximately 88% appearing once. Study-wide results and limits: Nearly half of spike-specific TCRs reportedly go after variant regions that carry no mutations. Most donors were white British and more were female, and clonal diversity was possibly underestimated. Just a handful of AZD1222 recipients were seropositive at baseline.

With V trimmed by 6 bases and J by 9 bases, 2 bases remained unmatched. The CDR3 loop spans 12 amino acids. Germline CDR1 SGDLS, CDR2 YYNGEE. The chain recombines TRBV9 with TRBJ2-6, with 8 bases aligning to TRBD1. The clonotype was recovered from an adult who received the AZD1222 COVID-19 vaccine. The input for sequencing was peripheral blood, taken 28 days after the second AZD1222 dose. CDR3 sequence reads: CASTGGRNVLTF. The CDR3 DNA reads as TGTGCCAGCACAGGGGGCCGCAACGTCCTGACTTTC. The full variable domain, with the rest looked up from reference TRBV9 and TRBJ2-6, is DSGVTQTPKHLITATGQRVTLRCSPRSGDLSVYWYQQSLDQGLQFLIQYYNGEERAKGNILERFSAQQFPDLHSELNLSSLELGDSALYFCASTGGRNVLTFGAGSRLTVL.